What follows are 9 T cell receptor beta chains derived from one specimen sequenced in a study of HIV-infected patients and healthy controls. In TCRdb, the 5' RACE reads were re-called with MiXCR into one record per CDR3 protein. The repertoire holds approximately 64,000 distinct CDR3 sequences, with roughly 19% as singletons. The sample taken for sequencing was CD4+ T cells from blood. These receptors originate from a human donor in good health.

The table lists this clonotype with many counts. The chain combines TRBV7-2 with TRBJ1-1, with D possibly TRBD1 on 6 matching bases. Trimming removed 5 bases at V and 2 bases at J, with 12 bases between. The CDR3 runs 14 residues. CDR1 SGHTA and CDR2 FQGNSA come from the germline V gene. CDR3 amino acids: CASSQGQYNTEAFF. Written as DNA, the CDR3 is TGTGCCAGCAGCCAAGGACAGTACAACACTGAAGCTTTCTTT.

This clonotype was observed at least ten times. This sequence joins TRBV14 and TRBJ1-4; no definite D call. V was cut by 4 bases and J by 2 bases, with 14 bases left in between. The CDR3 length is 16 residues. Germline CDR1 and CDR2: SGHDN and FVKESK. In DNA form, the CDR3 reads TGTGCCAGCAGCCTCACCCCTATTTGGACTAATGAAAAACTGTTTTTT. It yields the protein CASSLTPIWTNEKLFF.

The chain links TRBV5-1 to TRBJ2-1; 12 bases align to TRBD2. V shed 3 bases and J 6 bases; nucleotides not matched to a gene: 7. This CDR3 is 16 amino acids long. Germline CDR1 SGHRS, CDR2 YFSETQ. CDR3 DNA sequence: TGCGCCAGCAGCTACGGACTAGCGGGGAACCTCAATGAGCAGTTCTTC. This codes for CASSYGLAGNLNEQFF. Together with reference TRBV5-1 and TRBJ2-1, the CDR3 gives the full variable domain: KAGVTQTPRYLIKTRGQQVTLSCSPISGHRSVSWYQQTPGQGLQFLFEYFSETQRNKGNFPGRFSGRQFSNSRSEMNVSTLELGDSALYLCASSYGLAGNLNEQFFGPGTRLTVL.

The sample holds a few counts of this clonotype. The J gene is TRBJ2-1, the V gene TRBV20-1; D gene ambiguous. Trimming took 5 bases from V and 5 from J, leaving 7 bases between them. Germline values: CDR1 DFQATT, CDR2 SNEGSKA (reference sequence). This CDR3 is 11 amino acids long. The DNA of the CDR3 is TGCAGTGCTGCAATAAACAATGAGCAGTTCTTC. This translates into CSAAINNEQFF.

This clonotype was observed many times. The CDR3 loop reads CASSYSTGSPGNTIYF. The DNA for the CDR3 is TGTGCCAGCAGTTACTCGACAGGGTCCCCTGGAAACACCATATATTTT. The chain recombines TRBV6-6 with TRBJ1-3, with 7 bases that match TRBD1. The V gene's germline CDR1 is MNHNY and CDR2 SVGAGI (reference sequence). This CDR3 comprises 16 residues. V shed 0 bases and J 2 bases; nucleotides not matched to a gene: 4.

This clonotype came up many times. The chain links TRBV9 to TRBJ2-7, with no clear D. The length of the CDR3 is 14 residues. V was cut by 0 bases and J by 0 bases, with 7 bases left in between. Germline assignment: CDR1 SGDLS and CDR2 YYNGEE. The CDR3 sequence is CASSVGQASYEQYF. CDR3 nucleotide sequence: TGTGCCAGCAGCGTAGGCCAGGCCTCCTACGAGCAGTACTTC.

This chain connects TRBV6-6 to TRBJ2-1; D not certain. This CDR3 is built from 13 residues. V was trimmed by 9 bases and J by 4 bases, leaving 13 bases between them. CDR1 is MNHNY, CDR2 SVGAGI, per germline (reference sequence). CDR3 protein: CASRREIYNEQFF. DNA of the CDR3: TGTGCCAGTCGAAGGGAAATATACAATGAGCAGTTCTTC.

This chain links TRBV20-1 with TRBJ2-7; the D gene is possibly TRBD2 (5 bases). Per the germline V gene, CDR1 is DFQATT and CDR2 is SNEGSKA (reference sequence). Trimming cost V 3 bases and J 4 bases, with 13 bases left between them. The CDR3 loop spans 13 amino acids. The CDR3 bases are TGCAGTGCTAGTCACGGGATCCTATACGAGCAGTACTTC. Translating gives CSASHGILYEQYF.

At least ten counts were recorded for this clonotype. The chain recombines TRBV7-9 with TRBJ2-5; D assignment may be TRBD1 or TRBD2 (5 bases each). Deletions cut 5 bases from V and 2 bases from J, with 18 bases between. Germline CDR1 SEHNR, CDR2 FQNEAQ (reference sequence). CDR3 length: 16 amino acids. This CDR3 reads CASSLQRTRGQETQYF. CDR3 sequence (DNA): TGTGCCAGCAGCCTACAGAGGACAAGAGGGCAAGAGACCCAGTACTTC. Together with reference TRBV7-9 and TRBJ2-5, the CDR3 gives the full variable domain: DTGVSQNPRHKITKRGQNVTFRCDPISEHNRLYWYRQTLGQGPEFLTYFQNEAQLEKSRLLSDRFSAERPKGSFSTLEIQRTEQGDSAMYLCASSLQRTRGQETQYFGPGTRLLVL.